This T cell receptor (beta chain) was found in a study of blood T cell repertoires in COVID-19. About the research overall: Collection of acute and convalescent COVID-19 samples took place in the United States, Italy and Spain. PBMCs, B-cell-depleted T cells, or T cells provided the cDNA or gDNA that made up the material.

In the study's own analysis: Quantification of nucleated cells was approximated via reference gene primer amplification. Assay: immunoSEQ multiplex PCR; the TCRdb copy retains only in-frame clones and omits some. V and J calls and clone size are given by that table; D and trimming were obtained from the DNA. The sample yields about 170,000 clones, 92% seen once. In Seattle, patients joined the study during active infection and were tracked longitudinally. CDR1 ENHRY and CDR2 SYGVKD come from the germline V gene. This CDR3 contains 16 residues. J was trimmed by 0 bases and V by 6 bases; bases with no gene match: 10.

The rearrangement uses TRBV10-3 and TRBJ1-2; the match to TRBD1 covers 7 bases. Sequenced: peripheral blood. This TCR was sampled from a man aged 25-45 years with COVID-19, enrolled during active disease. The CDR3 protein is CAIRAADRRANYGYTF. As DNA, the CDR3 is TGTGCCATCAGGGCGGCGGACAGGCGAGCTAACTATGGCTACACCTTC.